Presented here are 22 T cell receptor beta chains from one specimen sequenced in a study of CD8+ T cells in alopecia areata. Extraction and reverse transcription of RNA yielded cDNA as the sequencing template. Here immunoSEQ multiplex PCR was the method, and the copy in TCRdb shows in-frame clones only, minus some. Of around 150,000 clones in the sample, around 71% were seen once. Noted treatment: oral pan-JAK inhibitor, 5-10 mg twice daily. Sequenced material: CD4+ T cells sorted from blood, taken at week 4, from a patient treated with tofacitinib. Receptor source: a human donor with alopecia areata.

The rearrangement uses TRBV30 and TRBJ1-5; D is ambiguous. This CDR3 has 17 residues. Per germline, CDR1 GTSNPN and CDR2 SVGIG (reference sequence). Trimming took off 0 bases at V and 1 base at J, with 16 bases between the two ends. CDR3 DNA: TGTGCCTGGAGTGTACTGGGCTCGATAAGCAGCAATCAGCCCCAGCATTTT. Its translation is CAWSVLGSISSNQPQHF.

This rearrangement joins TRBV4-2 to TRBJ2-7; D tentatively fits TRBD1 or TRBD2 (5 bases each). From germline, CDR1 is LGHNA and CDR2 YNFKEQ. The CDR3 is 15 residues long. Trimming pared 0 bases from V and 3 bases from J, leaving 12 bases between. As DNA, the CDR3 is TGTGCCAGCAGCCAAGACCCCGGGGCAATCTACGAGCAGTACTTC. This codes for CASSQDPGAIYEQYF.

This clone has just a few counts. The CDR3 sequence is CSATTTEAFF. The CDR3 DNA sequence: TGCAGCGCCACGACCACTGAAGCTTTCTTT. The V and J genes are TRBV29-1 and TRBJ1-1; no clear D. Germline values: CDR1 SQVTM, CDR2 ANQGSEA. There are 10 residues in the CDR3. Trimming shortened V by 7 bases and J by 4 bases, and 7 bases separated the two germline ends.

In DNA, the CDR3 is TGCAGCGTATCCGACAGGGAGAACACTGAAGCTTTCTTT. Its translation is CSVSDRENTEAFF. The gene calls are TRBV29-1 and TRBJ1-1; 7 bases match TRBD1. The CDR3 sequence is 13 residues long. Germline CDR1 reads SQVTM; CDR2 reads ANQGSEA. With 6 bases clipped from V and 1 base from J, the junction kept 5 bases outside the gene matches.

The V call is TRBV30, the J call TRBJ1-2; 8 nucleotides agree with TRBD1. CDR1 is GTSNPN, CDR2 SVGIG, per germline (reference sequence). Trimming at V came to 0 bases and at J to 2 bases, leaving 5 bases not matched to a gene. The CDR3 is made up of 15 amino acids. The chain's CDR3 is CAWSVLNRGNYGYTF. The CDR3 nucleotides are TGTGCCTGGAGTGTACTTAACAGGGGGAACTATGGCTACACCTTC.

The rearrangement uses TRBV29-1 and TRBJ2-7; possibly TRBD1 for D (6 bases). CDR3 length equals 12 residues. V was clipped by 0 bases and J by 6 bases, with 9 bases between them. CDR1 is SQVTM and CDR2 is ANQGSEA in the germline V gene. The CDR3 is CSVEERGSEQYF. The CDR3 DNA reads TGCAGCGTTGAAGAGAGGGGGAGCGAGCAGTACTTC.

This clone was seen only a few times. The chain links TRBV29-1 to TRBJ2-7, with a tentative D call TRBD1 (5 bases). This CDR3 contains 12 residues. V was pared by 4 bases and J by 5 bases, with 12 bases between. The germline V gene has CDR1 SQVTM and CDR2 ANQGSEA. The CDR3 DNA is TGCAGCGTTGTTTTAGGGGTTGACGAGCAGTACTTC. Translation: CSVVLGVDEQYF.

This clone has a count of ten or more. This sequence joins TRBV4-1 and TRBJ1-2, with D possibly TRBD1 on 5 matching bases. Germline V gene data show CDR1 as MGHRA and CDR2 as YSYEKL. CDR3 length equals 16 residues. V lost 2 bases to trimming and J lost 2 bases, with 15 bases between them. The CDR3 sequence is CASSQTPGRTNYGYTF. DNA for the CDR3: TGCGCCAGCAGCCAAACTCCGGGACGGACGAACTATGGCTACACCTTC.

The chain joins TRBV15 to TRBJ1-1; D perhaps matches TRBD1 (5 bases). This CDR3 has 15 amino acids. V dropped 5 bases and J dropped 6 bases, with 19 bases sitting between them. The germline CDR1 and CDR2 sequences are LNHNV and YYDKDF (reference sequence). CDR3 DNA sequence: TGTGCCACCAGCGCCAACCGGGGGGTTGCTGCTGAAGCTTTCTTT. Its translation: CATSANRGVAAEAFF.

The CDR3 protein is CAASGTGFNSPLHF. DNA of the CDR3: TGTGCCGCCTCCGGGACGGGCTTTAATTCACCCCTCCACTTT. The chain links TRBV30 to TRBJ1-6, with D maybe TRBD1 (5 bases). V gave up 8 bases and J gave up 6 bases, with 17 bases separating them. The CDR3 is 14 residues long. Germline CDR1 and CDR2: GTSNPN and SVGIG (reference sequence). Full variable domain (remainder filled in from reference TRBV30 and TRBJ1-6): SQTIHQWPATLVQPVGSPLSLECTVEGTSNPNLYWYRQAAGRGLQLLFYSVGIGQISSEVPQNLSASRPQDRQFILSSKKLLLSDSGFYLCAASGTGFNSPLHFGNGTRLTVT.

This chain links TRBV7-2 with TRBJ2-5; maybe TRBD2 (5 bases). Deletions cut 1 base from V and 9 bases from J, with 12 bases between. Germline V gene lookup returns CDR1 SGHTA and CDR2 FQGNSA. The CDR3 has 13 amino acids. The CDR3 protein is CASSLEWTDAQYF. CDR3 DNA: TGTGCCAGCAGCTTAGAATGGACTGACGCCCAGTACTTC.

The rearrangement uses TRBV10-3 and TRBJ2-7, with 8 bases fitting TRBD2. Trimming took 4 bases from V and 4 from J; bases not matched to a gene: 9. The CDR3 is made up of 15 amino acids. Germline loops: CDR1 ENHRY, CDR2 SYGVKD. The CDR3 protein is CAISVGLAGYYEQYF. CDR3 in DNA: TGTGCCATCAGTGTCGGGTTAGCGGGGTATTACGAGCAGTACTTC.

The V and J genes are TRBV30 and TRBJ1-6; no definite D call. Germline CDR1 is GTSNPN and CDR2 is SVGIG (reference sequence). V gave up 3 bases and J gave up 8 bases, with 11 bases separating them. The CDR3 runs 13 residues. CDR3 DNA: TGTGCCTGGAGAGAAGGGCTGGATTCACCCCTCCACTTT. Its protein product is CAWREGLDSPLHF. Based on the CDR3 plus reference TRBV30 and TRBJ1-6, the full variable domain is SQTIHQWPATLVQPVGSPLSLECTVEGTSNPNLYWYRQAAGRGLQLLFYSVGIGQISSEVPQNLSASRPQDRQFILSSKKLLLSDSGFYLCAWREGLDSPLHFGNGTRLTVT.

This clone has just a few counts. V and J are TRBV4-3 and TRBJ2-7; D is unresolved. This CDR3 is built from 14 residues. Trimming removed 0 bases at V and 2 bases at J, with 8 bases between. Looked up from germline, CDR1 is LGHNA and CDR2 is YSLEER. CDR3: CASSQDSATYEQYF. The CDR3 bases are TGCGCCAGCAGCCAAGATTCCGCGACCTACGAGCAGTACTTC.

The chain has TRBV11-2 and TRBJ2-5; D uncertain. Germline CDR1 and CDR2: SGHAT and FQNNGV. V was shortened by 5 bases and J by 4 bases, with 14 bases between the two germline ends. The CDR3 runs to 14 residues. This chain's CDR3 is CASSIRVGGETQYF. The CDR3 coding sequence is TGTGCCAGCAGCATCCGGGTGGGTGGAGAGACCCAGTACTTC.

The V gene is TRBV5-6, the J gene TRBJ2-5; 9 bases are a match to TRBD2. The V and J ends lost 4 bases and 7 bases, in that order; junction bases with no gene match: 8. There are 14 residues in the CDR3. Germline CDR1 and CDR2: SGHDT and YYEEEE. CDR3 amino acids: CASSTGTSPATQYF. CDR3 coding DNA: TGTGCCAGCAGCACCGGGACTAGCCCGGCGACCCAGTACTTC.

The CDR3 DNA reads TGTGCCAGTAGTATAAACGGGCAGGGCCAGTCACCCCTCCACTTT. Its translation: CASSINGQGQSPLHF. The gene calls are TRBV19 and TRBJ1-6; D possibly corresponds to TRBD1 (5 bases). CDR3 size: 15 residues. The germline V gene encodes CDR1 LNHDA and CDR2 SQIVND (reference sequence). Between the trimmed V and J ends, which lost 2 bases and 10 bases, there was a span of 15 bases.

This clone was found a few times. The chain employs TRBV29-1 and TRBJ2-7; 8 bases match TRBD1. This CDR3 is built from 12 residues. Germline lookup yields CDR1 SQVTM and CDR2 ANQGSEA. The V segment lost 4 bases and the J segment 7 bases; nucleotides outside the gene matches: 6. The CDR3 DNA sequence: TGCAGCGTTGGGCAGGGGGCGCGAGAGCAGTACTTC. Translating it yields CSVGQGAREQYF.

The chain is built from TRBV5-1 and TRBJ2-1; D gene uncertain. Deletions cut 5 bases from V and 6 bases from J, with 12 bases between. This CDR3 comprises 13 residues. From germline, CDR1 is SGHRS and CDR2 YFSETQ. CDR3 nucleotide sequence: TGCGCCAGCAGTTGGTCTGAACCCAATGAGCAGTTCTTC. Encoded protein: CASSWSEPNEQFF.

The V call is TRBV15, the J call TRBJ1-2; no clear D gene. The V gene's germline CDR1 is LNHNV and CDR2 YYDKDF (reference sequence). The CDR3 length is 15 residues. The ends were cut back, 0 bases at V and 7 bases at J, with 15 bases in the middle. CDR3 amino acids: CATSRDGLGMGGYTF. As DNA, the CDR3 is TGTGCCACCAGCAGAGATGGCCTGGGAATGGGTGGCTACACCTTC.

This chain links TRBV7-2 with TRBJ1-5; D is perhaps TRBD1 (5 bases). Germline V CDR1 and CDR2: SGHTA, FQGNSA. CDR3 length equals 14 residues. Trimming left V 5 bases short and J 2 bases short, with 10 bases between. CDR3: CASSARGGNQPQHF. The CDR3 bases are TGTGCCAGCAGCGCACGAGGGGGCAATCAGCCCCAGCATTTT.

This clone was found a few times. J is TRBJ2-1 and V is TRBV30; tentatively, D is TRBD1 (7 bases). Deletions cut 2 bases from V and 8 bases from J, with 34 bases between. CDR1 GTSNPN and CDR2 SVGIG come from the germline V gene (reference sequence). This CDR3 has 20 residues. The CDR3: CAWSPSGGHPNPRVVDEQFF. The CDR3 region has the DNA TGTGCCTGGAGTCCCTCAGGGGGGCACCCAAACCCAAGAGTTGTTGATGAGCAGTTCTTC.